This TCR beta chain is drawn from a study of cytomegalovirus exposure and HLA in healthy donors. The primer mix had 60 Vbeta and 13 Jbeta primers. Sequencing was performed with immunoSEQ multiplex PCR; in TCRdb, only in-frame clones are kept and a portion is missing. The table has 95,000 to 110,000 clones, about 71% seen once; the top ten hold around 3.5%. General study findings and limits: Most likely, a cluster of highly shared sequence variants arose as a sequencing artifact. Some TCR beta chains (roughly 160 of them) were listed as cytomegalovirus-associated.

This clone showed up just a few times. Antigen unknown. CDR1 and CDR2 (germline): PRHDT, FYEKMQ (reference sequence). CDR3 size: 16 residues. The V gene end was trimmed by 2 bases and the J gene end by 7 bases; junction bases not matched to a gene: 10. The V call is TRBV13, the J call TRBJ2-2, with 7 positions matching TRBD1. The TCR originated in a woman aged 50 to 65 in good health and CMV-seronegative. The sequenced sample consisted of PBMCs. CDR3 bases: TGTGCCAGCAGCTTAAGAGGACAGGTTTCCTACGGGGAGCTGTTTTTT. Encoded protein: CASSLRGQVSYGELFF.